This T cell receptor (beta chain) originates from a study of T cell responses to AZD1222 COVID-19 vaccine (dated by TCRdb to about 2021). At the level of the whole study: TCR sequencing was performed for about 250 trial participants, of whom around 210 were given two doses of AZD1222 and around 26 were given two doses of MenACWY control vaccine. Trial participants were enrolled by age into 18-55, 56-69 and 70-plus year subgroups, with roughly 160, 29 and 62 TCR-sequenced participants respectively. The study at large found these results: Because no day 14 peak-response samples were available, the repertoires could be characterized only after the peak T cell response. After two AZD1222 doses, both the breadth and the depth of spike-specific TCRs were significantly higher than at day 0 and than in MenACWY recipients. Reportedly, almost half of the unique spike-specific TCRs recognized epitopes lying outside the regions that are mutated in the B.1.351 and B.1.1.7 variants. In the small 56-69-year group, the increase in depth fell short of significance, most likely because of low power. Vaccine-associated CD4 TCRs spanned the whole spike protein, with dominant responses in regions 160-218 and 743-854. Conclusions about previously exposed vaccinees are limited, since just a handful of AZD1222 recipients were seropositive for SARS-CoV-2 at baseline. Participants were mostly white British, with more females than males. The authors suggested clonal diversity may have been underestimated.

The CDR3 regions of human TCRbeta chains were analyzed by immunosequencing. The paper's processing steps were these. Repertoire TCRs were checked for matches against a reference library of SARS-CoV-2-specific TCRs that had been generated using the MIRA antigen-specificity platform. Breadth was defined as the fraction of unique TCRs that were SARS-CoV-2-associated. Depth was defined as the fraction of total T cells that were SARS-CoV-2-associated. Using the MIRA data, each spike-specific TCR was assigned both to the spike region to which the TCR was reactive and to a CD4 or CD8 class. Log10-transformed breadth and depth values were compared by one-way ANOVA with Sidak's multiple comparisons tests. TCRdb mirrors the immuneACCESS table, restricted to in-frame sequences. Some clones are absent from its copies; in checked studies, under half trace to an unresolved V gene, and the reason for the others is unknown. That table furnishes V, J and clone size, whereas the DNA furnished D and trimming. The sample table records 130,000 or so clones; 80% to 95% of these occur just once. Together, the top ten hold less than 2% of the sample.

Comments on this clone: The antigen this receptor binds is unknown. No qualities accompany the bases; no much larger clone lies one base away.

Explained via the paper, the time point label denotes: about 28 days (+/-7) after the second vaccine dose. AZD1222 recipients whose second dose came at about 4 weeks and those whose second dose came at about 12 weeks were combined into one group, since spike-specific TCR depth and breadth did not differ between the two schedules. Vaccinee samples were obtained from the UK trials COV001 and COV002, which included a single-blind randomized controlled phase 2/3 trial of AZD1222 (ChAdOx1 nCoV-19) in healthy adults. For TCRbeta chain sequencing, PBMC samples from trial participants were taken at day 0 and at day 28 after the second dose. Sequenced material: peripheral blood, taken 28 days after the second AZD1222 dose. This receptor was taken from an adult who received the AZD1222 COVID-19 vaccine.

The CDR3 amino acid sequence is: CAISESLGQGSSYEQYF. The bases read TGTGCCATCAGTGAGTCTTTAGGACAGGGGTCCTCCTACGAGCAGTACTTC. The sequence joins TRBV10-3 to TRBJ2-7; 9 nucleotides in the junction match TRBD1. The germline V gene gives CDR1 as ENHRY and CDR2 as SYGVKD. Measured from the cysteine to the phenylalanine, the CDR3 is 17 residues long. CDR3 DNA is the only sequence kept; it has 51 bases, read in frame from the first base. For this chain, trimming is 0 bases at the V end and 0 bases at the J end, and the number of junction bases without a gene match is 6.